The T cell receptor (beta chain) under discussion was sequenced for a study of CD8+ T cells in alopecia areata. Study summary: A 6-month period off drug followed tofacitinib, which lasted 6 to 18 months.

Study outcomes and limitations: Scalp clonality decreased significantly with tofacitinib, and so did expanded CD8+ clones among the top 100. Higher clonality than in normal scalp was seen in lesional scalp, especially alopecia totalis/universalis.

Documented treatment: oral pan-JAK inhibitor, 5-10 mg twice daily. Sorting separated CD4+ and CD8+ T cells out of PBMCs. Notes on this clone: Antigen unknown.

The CDR3 contains 14 residues. The germline gives CDR1 SGHDT, CDR2 YYEEEE. V shed 4 bases and J shed 4 bases, with 12 bases lying between them. RNA, once extracted, was reverse transcribed into cDNA for use as the sequencing template. Repertoires were generated with immunoSEQ multiplex PCR, while TCRdb's copy carries only in-frame clones and drops some. The sample lists about 200,000 clones; less than 45% were seen once. This receptor was taken from a human donor with alopecia areata. The material was CD4+ T cells sorted from blood, obtained at roughly week 30, from a patient treated with tofacitinib. The chain employs TRBV5-6 and TRBJ1-5; no clear D gene. The CDR3: CASSDTGKNQPQHF. The CDR3 region has the DNA TGTGCCAGCAGCGACACCGGGAAGAATCAGCCCCAGCATTTT.